These T cell receptor beta chains were read from a single sample in a study of shared clonotypes between healthy human individuals. Method: immunoSEQ multiplex PCR; TCRdb's copy keeps in-frame clones and lacks some. This table has about 710,000 clones, 73% appearing once. The sequenced material came from memory CD4+ T cells sorted from blood. All receptors derive from a woman aged 30 to 39 in good health. Both conserved end residues are part of each CDR3. Each record gives: CDR3 protein, CDR3 DNA, V gene, J gene, D gene, clone size. D genes are given only for firm matches. A row's size may be missing; if present it is once, few, many or a size class.

cdr3_aa: CASSSSGFYEQYF
cdr3_nt: -
v_call: TRBV5-1
j_call: TRBJ2-7
d_call: -
clone_size: -

cdr3_aa: CASSSGQGPYEQYF
cdr3_nt: TGTGCCAGCAGCTCGGGACAGGGGCCCTACGAGCAGTACTTC
v_call: TRBV7-9
j_call: TRBJ2-7
d_call: TRBD1
clone_size: many

cdr3_aa: CASSLPPGAPRGGEQFF
cdr3_nt: TGTGCCAGCAGCCTCCCCCCCGGGGCCCCGAGGGGTGGTGAGCAGTTCTTC
v_call: TRBV4-2
j_call: TRBJ2-1
d_call: -
clone_size: -

cdr3_aa: CASSLASGAYNEQFF
cdr3_nt: TGCGCCAGCAGCTTGGCTAGCGGAGCTTACAATGAGCAGTTCTTC
v_call: TRBV5-1
j_call: TRBJ2-1
d_call: TRBD2
clone_size: many

cdr3_aa: CASSVGLAGVSYNEQFF
cdr3_nt: TGTGCCAGCAGCGTAGGACTAGCGGGAGTCTCCTACAATGAGCAGTTCTTC
v_call: TRBV9
j_call: TRBJ2-1
d_call: TRBD2
clone_size: -

cdr3_aa: CAKRPPTGGYPTDTQYF
cdr3_nt: TGTGCCAAACGGCCCCCGACAGGGGGCTATCCCACAGATACGCAGTATTTT
v_call: TRBV25-1
j_call: TRBJ2-3
d_call: TRBD1
clone_size: -

cdr3_aa: CASSTFLAGVSYEQYF
cdr3_nt: TGTGCCAGCAGTACGTTTCTAGCGGGAGTTTCCTACGAGCAGTACTTC
v_call: TRBV27
j_call: TRBJ2-7
d_call: TRBD2
clone_size: -

cdr3_aa: CSVELGDATDTQYF
cdr3_nt: TGCAGCGTTGAATTGGGGGATGCCACAGATACGCAGTATTTT
v_call: TRBV29-1
j_call: TRBJ2-3
d_call: -
clone_size: few

cdr3_aa: CAWSNTSYEQYF
cdr3_nt: TGTGCCTGGAGCAACACCTCCTACGAGCAGTACTTC
v_call: TRBV30
j_call: TRBJ2-7
d_call: -
clone_size: -

cdr3_aa: CASSPREIGETQYF
cdr3_nt: TGCGCCAGCAGCCCGCGGGAGATCGGAGAGACCCAGTACTTC
v_call: TRBV5-1
j_call: TRBJ2-5
d_call: TRBD2
clone_size: -

cdr3_aa: CASSWDRVREQYF
cdr3_nt: TGTGCCAGCAGCTGGGACAGGGTAAGAGAGCAGTACTTC
v_call: TRBV11-2
j_call: TRBJ2-7
d_call: TRBD1
clone_size: -

cdr3_aa: CASSADTSGNTIYF
cdr3_nt: TGTGCCAGCAGTGCAGACACCTCTGGAAACACCATATATTTT
v_call: TRBV2
j_call: TRBJ1-3
d_call: -
clone_size: -

cdr3_aa: CASSVAGGRNYGYTF
cdr3_nt: TGTGCCAGCAGCGTAGCAGGGGGCAGAAACTATGGCTACACCTTC
v_call: TRBV9
j_call: TRBJ1-2
d_call: TRBD1
clone_size: once

cdr3_aa: CASAEGHGAYGYTF
cdr3_nt: TGTGCCAGCGCCGAGGGACACGGCGCCTATGGCTACACCTTC
v_call: TRBV18
j_call: TRBJ1-2
d_call: -
clone_size: -

cdr3_aa: CSVGDTAEQFF
cdr3_nt: TGCAGCGTTGGTGACACCGCCGAGCAGTTCTTC
v_call: TRBV29-1
j_call: TRBJ2-1
d_call: -
clone_size: -

cdr3_aa: CASSPTGSSGGQYF
cdr3_nt: TGTGCCAGCAGTCCCACCGGGTCCTCCGGGGGGCAGTACTTC
v_call: TRBV6-5
j_call: TRBJ2-7
d_call: -
clone_size: -

cdr3_aa: CASSLQGFSTDTQYF
cdr3_nt: TGTGCCAGCAGTTTACAGGGCTTTAGCACAGATACGCAGTATTTT
v_call: TRBV6-5
j_call: TRBJ2-3
d_call: -
clone_size: -

cdr3_aa: CASSYSRTAFYGYTF
cdr3_nt: TGTGCCAGCAGTTACTCACGGACGGCATTCTATGGCTACACCTTC
v_call: TRBV6-5
j_call: TRBJ1-2
d_call: -
clone_size: -

cdr3_aa: CASSTRTGPYEQYF
cdr3_nt: TGTGCCAGCAGTACTCGGACAGGGCCCTACGAGCAGTACTTC
v_call: TRBV6-1
j_call: TRBJ2-7
d_call: TRBD1
clone_size: -

cdr3_aa: CASSQGLAGMYEQYF
cdr3_nt: TGTGCCAGCAGTCAAGGACTAGCGGGAATGTACGAGCAGTACTTC
v_call: TRBV27
j_call: TRBJ2-7
d_call: TRBD2
clone_size: -

cdr3_aa: CASSPSGRGYNEQFF
cdr3_nt: TGTGCCAGCAGCCCTAGCGGGAGAGGCTACAATGAGCAGTTCTTC
v_call: TRBV7-3
j_call: TRBJ2-1
d_call: TRBD2
clone_size: -

cdr3_aa: CASSLDKLAGETQYF
cdr3_nt: TGTGCCAGCAGCTTAGACAAACTAGCGGGTGAGACCCAGTACTTC
v_call: TRBV7-8
j_call: TRBJ2-5
d_call: TRBD2
clone_size: -

cdr3_aa: CATSSLSTGRRNEQYF
cdr3_nt: TGTGCCACCAGCTCCTTGTCGACAGGGCGGAGGAACGAGCAGTACTTC
v_call: TRBV15
j_call: TRBJ2-7
d_call: TRBD1
clone_size: -

cdr3_aa: CASSPYRELYEQYF
cdr3_nt: TGTGCCAGCAGCCCCTATCGGGAGCTCTACGAGCAGTACTTC
v_call: TRBV7-9
j_call: TRBJ2-7
d_call: -
clone_size: -

cdr3_aa: CASRGTGLGETQYF
cdr3_nt: TGTGCCAGCAGGGGGACAGGGCTCGGGGAGACCCAGTACTTC
v_call: TRBV6-5
j_call: TRBJ2-5
d_call: TRBD1
clone_size: -

cdr3_aa: CATSYGTSGTDTQYF
cdr3_nt: TGTGCCACCAGTTACGGGACTAGCGGCACAGATACGCAGTATTTT
v_call: TRBV15
j_call: TRBJ2-3
d_call: TRBD2
clone_size: once

cdr3_aa: CASSRTADTQYF
cdr3_nt: TGTGCCAGCAGTCGAACAGCAGATACGCAGTATTTT
v_call: TRBV28
j_call: TRBJ2-3
d_call: -
clone_size: -

cdr3_aa: CAISAMASGSSYNEQFF
cdr3_nt: TGTGCCATCAGCGCTATGGCGAGCGGGAGCTCCTACAATGAGCAGTTCTTC
v_call: TRBV10-3
j_call: TRBJ2-1
d_call: TRBD2
clone_size: -

cdr3_aa: CASSPHQGSGEQYF
cdr3_nt: TGTGCCAGCAGCCCTCACCAGGGGAGCGGCGAGCAGTACTTC
v_call: TRBV27
j_call: TRBJ2-7
d_call: -
clone_size: -

cdr3_aa: CASSPGTVRHEQYF
cdr3_nt: TGTGCCAGCAGTCCCGGGACAGTCCGTCACGAGCAGTACTTC
v_call: TRBV6-6
j_call: TRBJ2-7
d_call: TRBD1
clone_size: -

cdr3_aa: CASSISSSGAYEQYF
cdr3_nt: TGTGCCAGTAGTATTTCCTCCTCGGGGGCCTACGAGCAGTACTTC
v_call: TRBV19
j_call: TRBJ2-7
d_call: -
clone_size: -

cdr3_aa: CASSPSLGELFF
cdr3_nt: TGTGCCAGTAGTCCGAGCCTCGGGGAGCTGTTTTTT
v_call: TRBV19
j_call: TRBJ2-2
d_call: -
clone_size: -

cdr3_aa: CASGLTGAEVYGYTF
cdr3_nt: TGTGCCAGCGGGCTGACAGGGGCGGAGGTCTATGGCTACACCTTC
v_call: TRBV25-1
j_call: TRBJ1-2
d_call: TRBD1
clone_size: -